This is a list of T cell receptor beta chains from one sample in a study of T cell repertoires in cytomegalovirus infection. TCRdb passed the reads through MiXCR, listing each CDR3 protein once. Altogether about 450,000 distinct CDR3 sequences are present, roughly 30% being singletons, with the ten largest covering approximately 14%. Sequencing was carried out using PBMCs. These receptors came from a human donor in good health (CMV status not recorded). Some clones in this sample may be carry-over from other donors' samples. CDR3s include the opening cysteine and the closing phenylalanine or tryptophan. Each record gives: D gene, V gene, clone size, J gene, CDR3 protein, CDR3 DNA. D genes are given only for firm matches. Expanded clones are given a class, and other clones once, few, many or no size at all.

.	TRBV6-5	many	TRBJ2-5	CASSYSPGDQETQYF	TGTGCCAGCAGTTACTCGCCAGGGGATCAAGAGACCCAGTACTTC
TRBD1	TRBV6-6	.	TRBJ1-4	CASSYSLSKELTGGPTEKLFF	TGTGCCAGCAGTTACTCGCTATCGAAGGAACTGACAGGGGGACCTACTGAAAAACTGTTTTTT
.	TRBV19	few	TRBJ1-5	CASSIIADNQPQHF	TGTGCCAGTAGTATTATCGCCGATAATCAGCCCCAGCATTTT
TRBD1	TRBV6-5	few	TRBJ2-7	CASSYGTGGLEQYF	TGTGCCAGCAGTTACGGGACAGGGGGGCTCGAGCAGTACTTC
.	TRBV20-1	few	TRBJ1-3	CSAPDKNSGNTIYF	TGCAGTGCGCCCGACAAAAACTCTGGAAACACCATATATTTT
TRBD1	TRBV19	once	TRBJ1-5	CASSTGTGGKRNQSQHF	TGTGCCAGTAGTACCGGTACAGGGGGTAAACGCAATCAGTCCCAGCATTTT
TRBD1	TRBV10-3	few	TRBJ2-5	CAISEGTGEETQYF	TGTGCCATCAGTGAGGGGACAGGGGAAGAGACCCAGTACTTC
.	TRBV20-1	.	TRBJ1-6	CSARASTASSYNSPLHF	TGCAGTGCTAGGGCTTCGACAGCGAGCTCCTATAATTCACCCCTCCACTTT
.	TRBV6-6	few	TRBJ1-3	CASSYREDYVTIYF	TGTGCCAGCAGTTACAGAGAAGATTATGTCACCATATATTTT
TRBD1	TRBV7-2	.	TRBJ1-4	CACSLVRGWTGEKLFF	TGTGCCTGCAGCTTAGTGCGGGGGTGGACAGGTGAAAAACTGTTTTTT
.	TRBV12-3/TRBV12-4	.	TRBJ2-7	CASGTLLFEQYF	TGTGCCAGCGGGACTCTGCTCTTCGAGCAGTACTTC
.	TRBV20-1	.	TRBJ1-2	CSARDRFVVARGYTF	TGCAGTGCTAGAGATCGCTTTGTAGTAGCCCGCGGCTACACCTTC
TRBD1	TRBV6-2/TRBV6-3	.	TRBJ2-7	CASNQGQGVGYEQYF	TGTGCCAGCAACCAAGGGCAGGGGGTAGGCTACGAGCAGTACTTC
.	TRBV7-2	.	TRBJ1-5	CASSAYGSNQPQHF	TGTGCCAGCAGCGCCTACGGTAGCAATCAGCCCCAGCATTTT
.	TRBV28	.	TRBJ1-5	CASSFNTYQPQHF	TGTGCCAGCAGTTTCAACACCTATCAGCCCCAGCATTTT
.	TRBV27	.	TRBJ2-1	CARSLIWGDEQLF	TGTGCCCGCAGTTTAATTTGGGGGGATGAGCAGTTATTC
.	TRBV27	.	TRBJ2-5	CASSPWGPETQYF	TGTGCCAGCAGTCCCTGGGGGCCCGAGACCCAGTACTTC
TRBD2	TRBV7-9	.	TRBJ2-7	CASSPRGDEQYF	TGTGCCAGCAGCCCTCGGGGGGACGAGCAGTACTTC
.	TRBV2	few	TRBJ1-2	CASSGSQVYGYTF	TGTGCCAGCAGTGGAAGTCAGGTCTATGGCTACACCTTC
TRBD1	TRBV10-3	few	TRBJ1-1	CAIGRTGGANTEAFF	TGTGCCATCGGTAGGACAGGGGGAGCGAACACTGAAGCTTTCTTT
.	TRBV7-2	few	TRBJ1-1	CASSYPWAPGVAFF	TGTGCCAGCAGCTACCCCTGGGCCCCGGGTGTAGCTTTCTTT
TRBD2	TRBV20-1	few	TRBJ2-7	CSATGGRLSYEQYF	TGCAGTGCCACGGGCGGGAGGCTCTCCTACGAGCAGTACTTC
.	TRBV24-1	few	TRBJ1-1	CATSEGGLTEAFF	TGTGCCACCAGTGAAGGAGGGTTGACTGAAGCTTTCTTT
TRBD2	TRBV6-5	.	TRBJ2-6	CASSSLLRRGGANVLTF	TGTGCCAGCAGTTCCCTTCTGCGGCGGGGGGGGGCCAACGTCCTGACTTTC
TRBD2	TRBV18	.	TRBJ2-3	CASSPGSGGPTSTDTQYF	TGTGCCAGCTCACCGGGCAGCGGGGGTCCAACTAGCACAGATACGCAGTATTTT
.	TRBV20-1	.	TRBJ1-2	CSAKFRSSTF	TGCAGTGCTAAGTTCAGGTCTTCCACCTTC
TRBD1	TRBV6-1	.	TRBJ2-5	CASSWDRGLAENQYF	TGTGCCAGCAGTTGGGACAGGGGGCTCGCAGAGAACCAGTACTTC
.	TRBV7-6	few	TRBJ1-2	CASSLDSSYGYTF	TGTGCCAGCAGCTTAGACAGCTCCTATGGCTACACCTTC
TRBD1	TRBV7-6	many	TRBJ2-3	CASSLGATGPTDTQYF	TGTGCCAGCAGCTTAGGGGCGACAGGGCCCACAGATACGCAGTATTTT
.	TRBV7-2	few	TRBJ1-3	CASSLGPQAGNTIYF	TGTGCCAGCAGCTTAGGCCCGCAAGCCGGAAACACCATATATTTT
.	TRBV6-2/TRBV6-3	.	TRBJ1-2	CASRGLHPLQLYGYTF	TGTGCCAGCAGGGGACTACACCCGCTGCAACTCTATGGCTACACCTTC
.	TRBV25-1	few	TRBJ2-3	CASSEGGVPIFTDTQYF	TGTGCCAGCAGTGAAGGAGGCGTTCCGATTTTCACAGATACGCAGTATTTT
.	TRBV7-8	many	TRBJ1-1	CASSPPRGQRDMNTEAFF	TGTGCCAGCAGCCCCCCGCGAGGTCAGAGAGACATGAACACTGAAGCTTTCTTT
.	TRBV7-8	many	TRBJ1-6	CASSLDPRGPLHF	TGTGCCAGCAGCTTAGATCCCAGGGGACCCCTCCACTTT
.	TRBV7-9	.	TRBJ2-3	CASSPDGYSSTDTQCF	TGTGCCAGCAGCCCGGACGGATACTCTAGCACAGATACGCAGTGTTTT
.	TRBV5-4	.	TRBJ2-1	CASTPTGTRSYNEQFF	TGTGCCAGCACCCCGACCGGGACCCGCTCCTACAATGAGCAGTTCTTC
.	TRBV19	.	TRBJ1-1	CASSIWSGYNTEAFF	TGTGCCAGTAGTATATGGAGCGGATACAACACTGAAGCTTTCTTT
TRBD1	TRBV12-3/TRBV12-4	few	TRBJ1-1	CASSQGVYTEAFF	TGTGCCAGCAGCCAGGGGGTCTACACTGAAGCTTTCTTT
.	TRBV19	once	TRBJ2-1	CASSMYGYNEQFF	TGTGCCAGTAGTATGTATGGTTACAATGAGCAGTTCTTC
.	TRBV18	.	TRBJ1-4	CASSPGPLNEKLFF	TGTGCCAGCTCACCGGGACCCTTAAATGAAAAACTGTTTTTT
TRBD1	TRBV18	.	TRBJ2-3	CASSLKGGTFTDTQYF	TGTGCCAGCTCACTAAAAGGGGGCACCTTCACAGATACGCAGTATTTT
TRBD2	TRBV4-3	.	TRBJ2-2	CASSSGLAGITGELFF	TGCGCCAGCAGCTCAGGACTAGCGGGGATCACCGGGGAGCTGTTTTTT
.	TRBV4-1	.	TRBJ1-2	CASSQDPSGSYGYTF	TGCGCCAGCAGCCAAGACCCATCGGGATCCTATGGCTACACCTTC
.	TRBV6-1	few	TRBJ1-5	CASSESGRGNQPQHF	TGTGCCAGCAGTGAATCAGGGCGAGGCAATCAGCCCCAGCATTTT
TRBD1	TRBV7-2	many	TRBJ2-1	CASQDRVRNEQFF	TGTGCCAGCCAGGACAGGGTTCGCAATGAGCAGTTCTTC
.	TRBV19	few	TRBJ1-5	CASSIGSWTEGISSNQPQHF	TGTGCCAGTAGTATAGGGTCTTGGACAGAAGGAATTTCCAGCAATCAGCCCCAGCATTTT
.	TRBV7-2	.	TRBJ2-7	CAISFVGRGVDEQYF	TGTGCTATCAGCTTCGTCGGGCGAGGGGTCGACGAGCAGTACTTC
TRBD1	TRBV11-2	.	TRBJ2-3	CASSLVPSGQGLGGLNTDTQYF	TGTGCCAGCAGCTTAGTGCCGTCGGGACAGGGCTTGGGCGGATTAAACACAGATACGCAGTATTTT